Below, one T cell receptor beta chain is given with its context. No antigen is known for it. TCRdb keeps only in-frame clones here, not all; method: immunoSEQ multiplex PCR. The table includes tens of thousands of clones, just over 90% detected once. This entry belongs to a study of PD-1 blockade in classical Hodgkin lymphoma. Study observations and caveats: Reported baseline diversity: healthy donors highest, relapsed/refractory patients lowest.

As for time point: cycle 4 day 1 (C4D1), after about 6 weeks of nivolumab. All patients relapsed after autologous stem cell transplantation, and brentuximab vedotin exposure varied. Germline V gene data show CDR1 as LNHDA and CDR2 as SQIVND (reference sequence). The CDR3 is 13 amino acids. With 4 bases removed from V and 4 bases from J, the gap between germline ends came to 9 bases. The source was peripheral blood mononuclear cells (PBMCs), collected before the fourth cycle of nivolumab. The TCR was taken from a human donor with classical Hodgkin lymphoma. The J gene is TRBJ2-3, the V gene TRBV19; D is ambiguous. CDR3 sequence reads: CASSRARSDTQYF. The DNA for the CDR3 is TGTGCCAGTAGTAGGGCAAGGTCAGATACGCAGTATTTT.